This T cell receptor beta chain was sequenced in a study of blood T cells in healthy people across ages. The second PCR ran about 7 to 12 cycles with a sample-barcoded 5' primer and J-beta primers. Paired-end reads containing CDR3 totaled no fewer than 3 million for each sample. MiXCR, applied by TCRdb to the 5' RACE reads, yields one record per CDR3 protein. The sample yields about 780,000 distinct CDR3 sequences, 60% to 80% seen once. A remark on this clonotype: Its target is unknown.

Germline assignment: CDR1 SQVTM and CDR2 ANQGSEA. This CDR3 is built from 13 residues. Trimming removed 2 bases from V and 8 bases from J, with 10 bases in between. Extracted total RNA amounted to at least 5.5 micrograms for each sample. General study findings and limits: Diversity was higher, and naive CD4+ cells more numerous, in long-lived donors than in aged donors. Those diversity estimates obtained from one million T cells were thought to be underestimates.

This TCR was recovered from a man aged 30 to 45 in good health. Sequenced sample: blood. This chain joins TRBV29-1 and TRBJ1-6; a weak D match, TRBD1 (6 bases). The CDR3 nucleotides read TGCAGCGTTGAACCCAGGGGAGATTCACCCCTCCACTTT. This codes for CSVEPRGDSPLHF.